The T cell receptor beta chain described here comes from a study of T cells in Graves' hyperthyroidism and ophthalmopathy. Study-wide results and caveats: Most clonotypes expanded in the thyroid (above 0.001) were also present in blood. Separating ophthalmopathy from stable hyperthyroidism was achieved by a 13 V-J model.

This clonotype appeared a few times. Its specificity is not known. TCR beta CDR3 regions were amplified from RNA transcripts. A set of HTBI primers served as the primers for a first-round RT-PCR of the TCR CDR3. TCRdb used MiXCR to reprocess the multiplex PCR reads, holding one entry per CDR3 protein. The sample shows some 600,000 distinct CDR3 sequences, approximately 15% of them seen only once. Based on clinical symptoms, serum thyroxine and TRAb, thyroid ultrasound and orbital computed tomography, diagnoses were reached. Each 10 ml fresh peripheral blood draw supplied the PBMCs. The TCR was taken from a woman aged 25 to 39 with Graves' hyperthyroidism that later progressed to Graves' ophthalmopathy. The sequencing input was blood.

As DNA, the CDR3 is TGCAGTGCTCCGGCAGGGCCGAACACTGAAGCTTTCTTT. This gives the protein CSAPAGPNTEAFF. V gene TRBV20-1 combines with J gene TRBJ1-1, with D perhaps TRBD1 (5 bases). CDR1 DFQATT and CDR2 SNEGSKA come from the germline V gene (reference sequence). This CDR3 has 13 residues. Trimming stripped 5 bases from V and 1 base from J, with 11 bases between.